Included here is one T cell receptor (beta chain) sequence, with context. Its antigen is unknown. Germline trimming cut 9 bases from V and 1 base from J; bases unmatched to any gene: 17. The CDR3 is 18 amino acids. The germline V gene encodes CDR1 SGHNT and CDR2 YYREEE (reference sequence). This record comes from a study of T cell responses to AZD1222 COVID-19 vaccine. Method: immunoSEQ multiplex PCR; TCRdb's copy keeps in-frame clones and lacks some. The data contain around 140,000 clones, around 94% of them seen just once; the ten biggest clones take up approximately 12%. Notes on the study in general: A reported finding is that nearly half of spike-specific TCRs target unmutated variant regions. Among the donors, most were white British and more were female, and clonal diversity was possibly underestimated. Sampling captured repertoires only after the peak T cell response.

This material consisted of peripheral blood, taken after recovery from COVID-19. The chain is built from TRBV5-4 and TRBJ1-5; 9 positions match TRBD1. The receptor comes from an adult who had recovered from COVID-19. CDR3 in DNA: TGTGCCACCCCTCGGGGGGGACAGGGAGGTCGGAGCAATCAGCCCCAGCATTTT. Amino acid sequence: CATPRGGQGGRSNQPQHF.